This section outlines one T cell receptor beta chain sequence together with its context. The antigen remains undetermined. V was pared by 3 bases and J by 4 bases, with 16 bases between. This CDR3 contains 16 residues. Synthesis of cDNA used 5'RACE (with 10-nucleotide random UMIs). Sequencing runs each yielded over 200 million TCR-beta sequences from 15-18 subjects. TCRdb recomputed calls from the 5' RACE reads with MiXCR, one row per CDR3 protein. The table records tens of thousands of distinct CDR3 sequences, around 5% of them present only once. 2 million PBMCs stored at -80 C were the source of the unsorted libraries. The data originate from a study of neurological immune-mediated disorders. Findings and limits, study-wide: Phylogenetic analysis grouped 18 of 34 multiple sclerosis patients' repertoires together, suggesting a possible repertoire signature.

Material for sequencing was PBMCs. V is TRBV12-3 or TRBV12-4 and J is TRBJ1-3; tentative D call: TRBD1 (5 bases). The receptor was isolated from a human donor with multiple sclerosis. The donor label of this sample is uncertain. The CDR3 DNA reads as TGTGCCAGCAGTTTCGATCTAGGGACGGGGGGAAACACCATATATTTT. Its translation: CASSFDLGTGGNTIYF.